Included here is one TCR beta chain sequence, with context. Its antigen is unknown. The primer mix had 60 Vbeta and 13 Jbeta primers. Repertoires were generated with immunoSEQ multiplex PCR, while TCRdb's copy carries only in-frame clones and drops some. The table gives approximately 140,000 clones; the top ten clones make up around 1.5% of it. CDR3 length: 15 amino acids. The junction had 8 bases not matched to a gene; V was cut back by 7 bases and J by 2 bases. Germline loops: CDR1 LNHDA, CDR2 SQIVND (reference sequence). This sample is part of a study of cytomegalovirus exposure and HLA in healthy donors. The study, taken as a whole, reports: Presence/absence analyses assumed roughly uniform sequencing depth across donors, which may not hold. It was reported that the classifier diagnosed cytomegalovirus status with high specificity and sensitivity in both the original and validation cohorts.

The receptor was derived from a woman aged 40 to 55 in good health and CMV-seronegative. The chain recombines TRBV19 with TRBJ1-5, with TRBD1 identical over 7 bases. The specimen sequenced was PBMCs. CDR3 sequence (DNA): TGTGCCAGTAAAGAGGGGGCGAGGGGCAATCAGCCCCAGCATTTT. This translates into CASKEGARGNQPQHF.